The 10 T cell receptor beta chains listed next were all sequenced from one sample in a study of memory CD4+ T cells and cytomegalovirus serostatus (dated by TCRdb to the late 2010s). Library generation was performed with the immunoSEQ multiplex PCR assay. What TCRdb holds here is the immuneACCESS table cut down to in-frame rearrangements. Part of the clones is not present; checked against another copy, under half of the missing clones reflect an unresolved V gene, and the others are unexplained. Within this sample are roughly 50,000 clones, with 65% to 80% of them counted one time only. 0.65% to 0.9% of the sample is taken by the ten largest. A FACSAria II was used to sort memory CD4+ T cells, defined as single viable CD3+CD4+CD8-CD45RO+ cells. The sample was memory CD4+ T cells from blood. All receptors derive from an adult in good health and CMV-seronegative.

This clone was picked up one time. The gene calls are TRBV10-3 and TRBJ2-1; 8 bases fit TRBD2. The CDR3 is made up of 18 amino acids. Germline lookup yields CDR1 ENHRY and CDR2 SYGVKD. V trimming: 0 bases; J trimming: 5 bases; junction bases outside the gene matches: 12. DNA of the CDR3: TGTGCCATCAGTGAGTCCCATCGAGCGGGGGCCTTGGACAATGAGCAGTTCTTC. Encoded protein: CAISESHRAGALDNEQFF.

The J gene is TRBJ2-1, the V gene TRBV7-8; D not resolved. The CDR3 loop spans 16 amino acids. Germline assignment: CDR1 SGHVS and CDR2 FQNEAQ. The V end was cut by 5 bases, the J end by 2 bases, with 16 bases between. In nucleotides, the CDR3 is TGTGCCAGCAGCCTCGGGTCGCGCTCCGCCTACAATGAGCAGTTCTTC. Amino acid sequence: CASSLGSRSAYNEQFF. Full variable domain (remainder filled in from reference TRBV7-8 and TRBJ2-1): GAGVSQSPRYKVAKRGQDVALRCDPISGHVSLFWYQQALGQGPEFLTYFQNEAQLDKSGLPSDRFFAERPEGSVSTLKIQRTQQEDSAVYLCASSLGSRSAYNEQFFGPGTRLTVL.

This clone was seen just once. J is TRBJ2-3 and V is TRBV4-1; TRBD1 might be the D (6 bases). CDR1 MGHRA and CDR2 YSYEKL come from the germline V gene. The CDR3 is 15 residues long. The V end was cut by 3 bases, the J end by 10 bases, with 20 bases between. The CDR3 spells CASSHGTGIAEPQYF. The CDR3 DNA is TGCGCCAGCAGCCATGGAACAGGGATCGCGGAGCCGCAGTATTTT.

This clone was detected only a few times. This rearrangement joins TRBV5-1 to TRBJ1-1, with 7 bases lining up with TRBD1. This CDR3 comprises 16 residues. J lost 0 bases, V lost 6 bases, and 11 bases had no gene match. The germline V gene encodes CDR1 SGHRS and CDR2 YFSETQ. Written as DNA, the CDR3 is TGCGCCAGCACCTTTTTCGGGGGACAGTTGAACACTGAAGCTTTCTTT. This encodes CASTFFGGQLNTEAFF.

V gene TRBV5-6 combines with J gene TRBJ1-1; no reliable D call. Germline CDR1 reads SGHDT; CDR2 reads YYEEEE. The V and J ends lost 0 bases and 5 bases respectively, with 14 bases between them. The CDR3 runs to 15 residues. CDR3 sequence reads: CASSLDYNVKTEAFF. The CDR3 DNA reads TGTGCCAGCAGCTTGGACTATAACGTCAAGACTGAAGCTTTCTTT.

The chain uses TRBV28 and TRBJ2-1, with D possibly being TRBD1 (6 bases). CDR1 MDHEN and CDR2 SYDVKM come from the germline V gene. This CDR3 region has 16 residues. Deletions cut 3 bases from V and 7 bases from J, with 19 bases between. The CDR3 sequence is CASSFDVSIRGNEQFF. Written as DNA, the CDR3 is TGTGCCAGCAGTTTTGATGTCAGCATAAGGGGGAATGAGCAGTTCTTC.

V usage is TRBV5-1 and J usage is TRBJ2-6; tentative D call: TRBD2 (6 bases). Germline CDR1 SGHRS, CDR2 YFSETQ. CDR3 length: 16 amino acids. V was shortened by 0 bases and J by 2 bases, with 9 bases between the two germline ends. As DNA, the CDR3 is TGCGCCAGCAGCTTGGGGGCGGGGACTGGGGCCAACGTCCTGACTTTC. It translates to CASSLGAGTGANVLTF.

V usage is TRBV29-1 and J usage is TRBJ1-1; no clear D gene. Trimming left V 4 bases short and J 0 bases short, with 12 bases between. This CDR3 has 14 residues. Germline-derived CDR1 and CDR2 are SQVTM and ANQGSEA. The CDR3 DNA is TGCAGCGTTGCCCTTACAGTTATGAACACTGAAGCTTTCTTT. Protein product: CSVALTVMNTEAFF.

Concerning this clone: Sequence at one end of the junction differs from germline and may be a read error. The chain has TRBV5-1 and TRBJ2-1; 8 nucleotides line up with TRBD1. There are 15 residues in the CDR3. Germline loops: CDR1 SGHRS, CDR2 YFSETQ. The chain's CDR3 is CATSPGTGAYNEQFF. DNA for the CDR3: TGCGCCACCAGCCCCGGGACAGGAGCTTACAATGAGCAGTTCTTC.

About this clone: Other DNA sequences in this specimen translate into the identical CDR3. CDR3 DNA: TGTGCCAGCTCTCCGCGGGGGGAGACCCAGTACTTC. Translated: CASSPRGETQYF. The V and J genes are TRBV7-9 and TRBJ2-5; 7 nucleotides agree with TRBD2. CDR1 and CDR2 from the germline V gene are SEHNR and FQNEAQ (reference sequence). There are 12 residues in the CDR3. V trimming: 8 bases; J trimming: 5 bases; junction bases outside the gene matches: 5.